This T cell receptor (beta chain) was identified during a study of blood T cell repertoires in COVID-19. Overall study context: The study drew acute and convalescent COVID-19 samples from the United States, Italy and Spain. Sources were T cells, B-cell-depleted T cells, or PBMCs; the material itself was cDNA or gDNA.

Original processing notes: Estimation of nucleated cell counts was performed using reference gene primer amplification. This table comes from immunoSEQ multiplex PCR, and its TCRdb copy is limited to in-frame clones, with some not included. V and J calls and clone size follow that table, whereas D and trimming were derived from the DNA. Of about 200,000 clones in the sample, 94% were seen once. The CDR3 is made up of 11 amino acids. CDR1 and CDR2 from the germline V gene are GTSNPN and SVGIG (reference sequence). Trimming took 0 bases from V and 10 from J, leaving 9 bases between them. The source is a man aged 25-45 years with COVID-19, enrolled during active disease. Material for sequencing was peripheral blood. The chain has TRBV30 and TRBJ1-1, with D possibly TRBD1 on 6 matching bases. CDR3 in DNA: TGTGCCTGGAGTGTAGGGGGTACAGCTTTCTTT. Its protein product is CAWSVGGTAFF.